A single sample is the source of the 28 T cell receptor beta chains below, sequenced in a study of shared clonotypes between healthy human individuals. Libraries were prepared by immunoSEQ multiplex PCR; TCRdb keeps only in-frame clonotypes and omits some of them. The sample records 2 million to 2.5 million clones, about nine tenths being singletons. The sequenced sample was naive CD4+ T cells from PBMCs. The sample's subset: CD45RA+ positively selected. The receptor source for this set is a man aged 18 to 30 in good health. Some clones in this sample may be carry-over from other donors' samples.

The chain is built from TRBV10-3 and TRBJ1-3; TRBD1 matches 8 bases. CDR3 length: 15 residues. The ends lost 1 base at V and 2 bases at J; junction bases unmatched: 1. The germline V gene has CDR1 ENHRY and CDR2 SYGVKD. CDR3 residues: CAISELQGAGNTIYF. The CDR3 DNA reads TGTGCCATCAGTGAGTTACAGGGGGCTGGAAACACCATATATTTT.

The V call is TRBV14, the J call TRBJ2-5, with 8 bases identical to TRBD2. The V gene's germline CDR1 is SGHDN and CDR2 FVKESK. The CDR3 runs to 13 residues. Trimming removed 4 bases from V and 9 bases from J; junction bases left unmatched: 7. CDR3 region: CASSLGERESQYF. DNA for the CDR3: TGTGCCAGCAGCCTAGGGGAGCGGGAGTCCCAGTACTTC.

The rearrangement links TRBV10-3 to TRBJ2-5; D unresolved. The V and J ends lost 3 bases and 5 bases respectively, with 10 bases between them. Germline CDR1 ENHRY, CDR2 SYGVKD. CDR3 length equals 13 residues. The CDR3 reads CAISDGHGETQYF. The CDR3, as DNA: TGTGCCATCAGTGACGGTCACGGCGAGACCCAGTACTTC.

The J gene is TRBJ2-2, the V gene TRBV6-1; TRBD1 matches at 9 bases. Germline CDR1 MNHNS, CDR2 SASEGT. The J segment lost 7 bases and the V segment lost 7 bases, leaving 7 bases of the junction unmatched. The CDR3 covers 14 residues. CDR3 in DNA: TGTGCCAGCACCCTGGGACAGGGTATCGGGGAGCTGTTTTTT. Translating it yields CASTLGQGIGELFF.

This sequence joins TRBV7-9 and TRBJ1-2; D remains unclear. V was trimmed by 1 base and J by 4 bases, leaving 7 bases between them. CDR1 and CDR2 from the germline V gene are SEHNR and FQNEAQ (reference sequence). The CDR3 is 13 residues long. The CDR3 reads CASSLEVIYGYTF. The CDR3, as DNA: TGTGCCAGCAGCTTAGAGGTTATCTATGGCTACACCTTC.

The chain uses TRBV5-1 and TRBJ2-7, with TRBD2 matching over 9 bases. V dropped 3 bases and J dropped 2; count of bases not matched to a gene: 9. CDR3 length equals 16 residues. The germline V gene has CDR1 SGHRS and CDR2 YFSETQ. The CDR3 DNA reads as TGCGCCAGCAGCTCTCTCGGTGCGGGAGGGACCTACGAGCAGTACTTC. Its protein product is CASSSLGAGGTYEQYF.

This chain joins TRBV7-8 and TRBJ1-2; a possible D gene is TRBD1 (6 bases). The CDR3 consists of 17 residues. From germline, CDR1 is SGHVS and CDR2 FQNEAQ. Trimming took off 5 bases at V and 3 bases at J, with 22 bases between the two ends. CDR3 sequence: CASSPDQGRATYYGYTF. CDR3 in DNA: TGTGCCAGCAGCCCGGACCAGGGGAGGGCGACGTACTATGGCTACACCTTC. Combining the CDR3 with reference TRBV7-8 and TRBJ1-2 gives the whole variable domain GAGVSQSPRYKVAKRGQDVALRCDPISGHVSLFWYQQALGQGPEFLTYFQNEAQLDKSGLPSDRFFAERPEGSVSTLKIQRTQQEDSAVYLCASSPDQGRATYYGYTFGSGTRLTVV.

This chain joins TRBV7-9 and TRBJ2-5; D gene ambiguous. Trimming left V 5 bases short and J 6 bases short, with 10 bases between. Germline lookup yields CDR1 SEHNR and CDR2 FQNEAQ (reference sequence). CDR3 length: 12 residues. The CDR3 nucleotides read TGTGCCAGCAGCGATTTCGTGAAGACCCAGTACTTC. As protein: CASSDFVKTQYF.

The chain joins TRBV5-1 to TRBJ2-1; 7 nucleotides agree with TRBD1. This CDR3 has 14 amino acids. The V gene end was trimmed by 2 bases and the J gene end by 5 bases; junction bases not matched to a gene: 4. CDR1 is SGHRS, CDR2 YFSETQ, per germline. CDR3 sequence (DNA): TGCGCCAGCAGCTTCGACAGGGACCACAATGAGCAGTTCTTC. Its translation is CASSFDRDHNEQFF.

The genes are TRBV9 and TRBJ1-3; the D gene is possibly TRBD1 (5 bases). Germline CDR1 reads SGDLS; CDR2 reads YYNGEE. Trimming cost V 7 bases and J 0 bases, with 11 bases left between them. CDR3 size: 14 residues. CDR3 amino acids: CASQQGPSGNTIYF. CDR3 DNA sequence: TGTGCCAGCCAGCAGGGCCCCTCTGGAAACACCATATATTTT.

CDR3 in amino acids: CATSRDRSEANVLTF. CDR3 nucleotides: TGTGCCACCAGCAGAGATCGTTCGGAGGCCAACGTCCTGACTTTC. The chain couples TRBV15 to TRBJ2-6; D remains unclear. The length of the CDR3 is 15 residues. The ends were cut back, 0 bases at V and 6 bases at J, with 9 bases in the middle. Germline CDR1 LNHNV, CDR2 YYDKDF (reference sequence).

The chain carries TRBV27 and TRBJ2-6; unclear D gene. The germline V and J ends were trimmed by 8 bases and 0 bases, with 11 bases remaining between them. The CDR3 extends over 15 amino acids. CDR1 is MNHEY and CDR2 is SMNVEV in the germline V gene (reference sequence). CDR3 protein: CASALHGSGANVLTF. The DNA of the CDR3 is TGTGCCAGCGCTCTCCATGGCTCTGGGGCCAACGTCCTGACTTTC. The full variable domain, with the rest looked up from reference TRBV27 and TRBJ2-6, is EAQVTQNPRYLITVTGKKLTVTCSQNMNHEYMSWYRQDPGLGLRQIYYSMNVEVTDKGDVPEGYKVSRKEKRNFPLILESPSPNQTSLYFCASALHGSGANVLTFGAGSRLTVL.

The V and J genes are TRBV23-1 and TRBJ2-1; D assignment may be TRBD1 or TRBD2 (5 bases each). Being an ORF, TRBV23-1 has a function that is uncertain. Trimming removed 1 base from V and 1 base from J, with 11 bases in between. There are 16 residues in the CDR3. The CDR3, as DNA: TGCGCCAGCAGTCAATGGGGGACGGCATCCTACAATGAGCAGTTCTTC. It yields the protein CASSQWGTASYNEQFF.

The chain links TRBV19 to TRBJ2-2; D perhaps matches TRBD2 (6 bases). V was clipped by 8 bases and J by 6 bases, with 7 bases between them. CDR3 length: 11 residues. In germline, CDR1 is LNHDA, CDR2 SQIVND (reference sequence). CDR3 nucleotide sequence: TGTGCCAGTCGACTAGCCGGGGAGCTGTTTTTT. It yields the protein CASRLAGELFF.

The rearrangement uses TRBV7-8 and TRBJ2-7, with 7 bases fitting TRBD1. The CDR3 totals 19 residues. Germline CDR1 and CDR2: SGHVS and FQNEAQ. The V segment lost 5 bases and the J segment 0 bases; nucleotides outside the gene matches: 19. CDR3 sequence: CASSPYRGIPPLSSYEQYF. CDR3 DNA: TGTGCCAGCAGCCCCTACAGGGGTATCCCCCCTCTAAGCTCCTACGAGCAGTACTTC.

V and J are TRBV5-1 and TRBJ2-7, with 11 bases aligning to TRBD1. J was trimmed by 0 bases and V by 8 bases; bases with no gene match: 16. Germline V gene lookup returns CDR1 SGHRS and CDR2 YFSETQ. The CDR3 length is 18 residues. The CDR3 region is CARGRGQGELSGSYEQYF. CDR3 DNA sequence: TGCGCCAGGGGTCGGGGACAGGGGGAATTGTCGGGCTCCTACGAGCAGTACTTC.

This chain connects TRBV29-1 to TRBJ2-7; D is ambiguous. Trimming took off 1 base at V and 2 bases at J, with 21 bases between the two ends. The CDR3 extends over 17 amino acids. The germline gives CDR1 SQVTM, CDR2 ANQGSEA. In DNA form, the CDR3 reads TGCAGCGTTGAAGCCTCCGGCCACGAAAGTGGGGCCTACGAGCAGTACTTC. Protein sequence: CSVEASGHESGAYEQYF.

The gene calls are TRBV11-2 and TRBJ2-3, with no clear D. The CDR3 covers 14 residues. From germline, CDR1 is SGHAT and CDR2 FQNNGV. The ends were cut back, 0 bases at V and 3 bases at J, with 7 bases in the middle. CDR3 sequence: CASSLDVPTDTQYF. The DNA for the CDR3 is TGTGCCAGCAGCTTAGATGTCCCAACAGATACGCAGTATTTT.

The chain couples TRBV5-1 to TRBJ2-1, with D unclear. This CDR3 has 15 residues. Per germline, CDR1 SGHRS and CDR2 YFSETQ. V was cut by 2 bases and J by 2 bases, with 11 bases left in between. As DNA, the CDR3 is TGCGCCAGCAGCTTTAATGGAGATGCCTACAATGAGCAGTTCTTC. It is translated as CASSFNGDAYNEQFF.

V gene TRBV7-8 combines with J gene TRBJ1-2, with 10 bases lining up with TRBD1. CDR3 length: 19 amino acids. The trim removed 2 bases at V and 7 bases at J, leaving 19 bases unmatched. Germline V gene data show CDR1 as SGHVS and CDR2 as FQNEAQ. CDR3 nucleotides: TGTGCCAGCAGCTTATCTAGGACAGGGGGATTTACCCATTCTCCTGGCTACACCTTC. Amino acid sequence: CASSLSRTGGFTHSPGYTF.

The J gene is TRBJ2-1, the V gene TRBV5-1, with TRBD1 matching over 9 bases. Germline assignment: CDR1 SGHRS and CDR2 YFSETQ. V lost 1 base, J lost 6 bases, and 8 bases stayed unmatched. The CDR3 loop spans 16 amino acids. This CDR3 is CASSLRDRVVGNEQFF. The CDR3 region has the DNA TGCGCCAGCAGCTTGCGGGACAGGGTCGTAGGCAATGAGCAGTTCTTC.

This chain connects TRBV5-1 to TRBJ1-3; TRBD1 matches at 7 bases. Germline trimming cut 4 bases from V and 3 bases from J; bases unmatched to any gene: 4. CDR3 length: 14 residues. From germline, CDR1 is SGHRS and CDR2 YFSETQ. The CDR3 loop is CASSPGQDGNTIYF. The CDR3 DNA reads TGCGCCAGCAGCCCTGGACAGGATGGAAACACCATATATTTT.

V and J are TRBV9 and TRBJ2-2; 7 bases match TRBD2. The CDR3 length is 17 residues. Losses at the gene ends were 4 bases for V and 5 bases for J; bases not matched to a gene: 14. CDR1 SGDLS and CDR2 YYNGEE come from the germline V gene. CDR3 nucleotides: TGTGCCAGCAGCTCACGAGTGGGAGGGCCTCAGACCGGGGAGCTGTTTTTT. Its protein is CASSSRVGGPQTGELFF.

This chain joins TRBV5-1 and TRBJ2-5, with 10 nucleotides matching TRBD1. The V gene's germline CDR1 is SGHRS and CDR2 YFSETQ. The V segment lost 4 bases and the J segment 3 bases; nucleotides outside the gene matches: 6. This CDR3 is built from 15 residues. DNA for the CDR3: TGCGCCAGCAGCACCTCCGGGACAGGGGAAGAGACCCAGTACTTC. It codes for CASSTSGTGEETQYF.

V usage is TRBV30 and J usage is TRBJ1-4; D gene ambiguous. This CDR3 contains 13 residues. Germline CDR1 reads GTSNPN; CDR2 reads SVGIG (reference sequence). The V end was cut by 4 bases, the J end by 7 bases, with 13 bases between. CDR3 DNA sequence: TGTGCCTGGACCTCGTGGGGTGCTGAAAAACTGTTTTTT. This codes for CAWTSWGAEKLFF.

This clone was found once. The V call is TRBV19, the J call TRBJ2-5; weak D call: TRBD1 (8 bases). Germline V gene sequence: CDR1 LNHDA, CDR2 SQIVND (reference sequence). Trimming took 5 bases from V and 5 from J, leaving 12 bases between them. The CDR3 has 13 residues. CDR3 DNA sequence: TGTGCCAGTAGTTACAGGGGGGGGGAGACCCAGTACTTC. It yields the protein CASSYRGGETQYF.

The V and J genes are TRBV7-9 and TRBJ2-1; perhaps TRBD2 as D (5 bases). CDR3 size: 15 residues. V was clipped by 5 bases and J by 0 bases, with 11 bases between them. Germline loops: CDR1 SEHNR, CDR2 FQNEAQ (reference sequence). CDR3 bases: TGTGCCAGCAGCCCAACTAGGGCCTCCTACAATGAGCAGTTCTTC. Encoded protein: CASSPTRASYNEQFF.

The gene calls are TRBV5-6 and TRBJ2-5, with D possibly called TRBD1 or TRBD2 (5 bases each). CDR3 length equals 13 residues. Trimming took off 1 base at V and 7 bases at J, with 11 bases between the two ends. Germline V lookup: CDR1 SGHDT, CDR2 YYEEEE. CDR3 region: CASSLQGSGTQYF. The CDR3 DNA sequence: TGTGCCAGCAGCTTGCAGGGAAGCGGGACCCAGTACTTC.